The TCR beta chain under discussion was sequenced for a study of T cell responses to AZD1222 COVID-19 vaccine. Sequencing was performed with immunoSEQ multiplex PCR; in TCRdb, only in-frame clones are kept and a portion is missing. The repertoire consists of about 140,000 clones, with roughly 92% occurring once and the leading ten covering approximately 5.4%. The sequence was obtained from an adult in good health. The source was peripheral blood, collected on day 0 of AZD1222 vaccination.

Here the CDR3 DNA reads TGTGCCAGCAGATTGACAGGCCTCCGGACCCACGAGCAGTACTTC. Translation gives CASRLTGLRTHEQYF. V is TRBV2 and J is TRBJ2-7; TRBD1 is a possible D gene (6 bases). V lost 6 bases, J lost 5 bases, and 20 bases lay in between. The CDR3 loop spans 15 amino acids. CDR1 is SNHLY and CDR2 is FYNNEI in the germline V gene.